This T cell receptor (beta chain) appears in the sequencing data of a study of blood T cells in healthy people across ages. The germline V gene encodes CDR1 SGHRS and CDR2 YFSETQ. This CDR3 comprises 14 residues. V lost 4 bases to trimming and J lost 7 bases; unmatched junction nucleotides: 10. Note on this clonotype: Its matching antigen is unknown.

Together with a sample-barcoded 5' primer, a J-beta primer mix was included in a second PCR lasting about 7 to 11 cycles. TCRdb passed the 5' RACE reads through MiXCR, listing each CDR3 protein once. Of about 970,000 distinct CDR3 sequences in the sample, roughly 50% were seen once. Study-level findings and limits: Long-lived and aged donors differed, with more naive CD4+ cells and higher diversity in the long-lived.

This receptor was obtained from a woman in her sixties or seventies in good health. Sample: blood. V is TRBV5-1 and J is TRBJ1-1; TRBD1 matches at 7 bases. CDR3 in DNA: TGCGCCAGCAGCCCGAACAGGGGTGGCGTTGAAGCTTTCTTT. Its protein product is CASSPNRGGVEAFF.